The 27 T cell receptor beta chains given below trace back to one sample, sequenced in a study of T cell clusters in autoimmune cytopenias (dated by TCRdb to the late 2010s). The data were produced on an Illumina MiSeq. TRB rearrangements were amplified by multiplex PCR using a touch-down protocol with TRB-A and TRB-B primer pools mixed in one tube. TCRdb reprocessed the reads and provides one entry for every CDR3 protein sequence; no DNA is given. The sample's own table lists about 2,800 distinct CDR3 sequences. The ten largest clones add up to 9.5% to 14% of the sample. Per sample, about 250 ng of peripheral blood genomic DNA, approximately 40,000 genome equivalents, was used for TRB amplification. Material for sequencing was peripheral blood. These receptors were collected from a human donor with an autoimmune cytopenia or autoimmune hepatitis (not recorded which).

This clonotype is labeled medium-sized based on frequency. This chain joins TRBV20-1 and TRBJ2-1; TCRdb lists TRBD1, though no DNA is available to test this call. The CDR3 spans 13 residues. Germline assignment: CDR1 DFQATT and CDR2 SNEGSKA (reference sequence). The CDR3 region is CSARDRGGNEQFF.

This clonotype is labeled medium-sized based on frequency. The chain employs TRBV4-1 and TRBJ1-2. The CDR3 sequence is 14 residues long. Per the germline V gene, CDR1 is MGHRA and CDR2 is YSYEKL. CDR3 region: CASSHRTVNYGYTF.

V gene TRBV5-1 combines with J gene TRBJ2-1; TCRdb indicates TRBD2, and absent DNA this call remains unverified. Germline-derived CDR1 and CDR2 are SGHRS and YFSETQ. CDR3 length: 16 residues. The CDR3 spells CASSLMRGGGHNEQFF.

This clonotype counts as medium-sized by frequency. This sequence joins TRBV6-6 and TRBJ2-1; TCRdb returns TRBD1, unconfirmable since there is no DNA. The CDR3 consists of 16 residues. The germline gives CDR1 MNHNY, CDR2 SVGAGI (reference sequence). The CDR3 loop reads CASRSMGQGAWNEQFF.

Measured by frequency, this clonotype is medium-sized. The chain combines TRBV20-1 with TRBJ2-3; the D call of TRBD2 rests on TCRdb alone, since no DNA is present to check it. The CDR3 contains 15 residues. The germline CDR1 and CDR2 sequences are DFQATT and SNEGSKA (reference sequence). This chain's CDR3 is CSARRLAGEADTQYF.

This clonotype ranks as medium-sized in terms of frequency. The chain links TRBV19 to TRBJ2-1; no DNA is available, so the TRBD1 call from TCRdb remains unchecked. CDR3 size: 14 residues. The germline CDR1 and CDR2 sequences are LNHDA and SQIVND (reference sequence). This CDR3 is CASSGVQGVGEQFF.

The V gene is TRBV5-1, the J gene TRBJ1-2; TCRdb selects TRBD1, and the lack of DNA leaves this call unchecked. The germline V gene has CDR1 SGHRS and CDR2 YFSETQ. The CDR3 is 13 amino acids. The chain's CDR3 is CASSLEGTGGYTF. The full variable domain, completed using reference TRBV5-1 and TRBJ1-2, is KAGVTQTPRYLIKTRGQQVTLSCSPISGHRSVSWYQQTPGQGLQFLFEYFSETQRNKGNFPGRFSGRQFSNSRSEMNVSTLELGDSALYLCASSLEGTGGYTFGSGTRLTVV.

This clonotype registers medium-sized by frequency. The V gene is TRBV4-3, the J gene TRBJ1-2. The CDR3 length is 15 residues. CDR1 and CDR2 from the germline V gene are LGHNA and YSLEER. The CDR3 protein is CASSQDPNDRYGYTF.

This clonotype is classed as medium-sized (0.01 to 0.1%) by frequency. The V and J genes are TRBV6-5 and TRBJ1-4; TCRdb lists TRBD1, though no DNA is available to test this call. The germline gives CDR1 MNHEY, CDR2 SVGAGI. The CDR3 sequence is 13 residues long. The CDR3 sequence: CASSYWQGEKLFF.

By frequency, this clonotype is medium-sized. V gene TRBV6-2 or TRBV6-3 combines with J gene TRBJ1-2; TCRdb's assignment of TRBD1 cannot be checked, as there is no DNA. The CDR3 extends over 15 amino acids. Per germline, CDR1 MNHEY and CDR2 SVGEGT. This CDR3 is CASSYSRERVYGYTF.

V and J are TRBV20-1 and TRBJ1-1. The CDR3 loop spans 14 amino acids. Per germline, CDR1 DFQATT and CDR2 SNEGSKA (reference sequence). CDR3: CSARVGFEDTEAFF.

By frequency, this clonotype registers medium-sized. The chain employs TRBV6-5 and TRBJ2-2. Germline CDR1 is MNHEY and CDR2 is SVGAGI. The length of the CDR3 is 12 residues. The CDR3 loop is CASSLDNGELFF.

In terms of frequency, this clonotype is medium-sized (0.01 to 0.1%). The rearrangement joins TRBV24-1 to TRBJ1-5. CDR1 and CDR2 (germline): KGHDR, SFDVKD. The length of the CDR3 is 13 residues. CDR3 protein: CATSAQPNQPQHF.

This clonotype is classed as medium-sized by frequency. The chain employs TRBV27 and TRBJ1-6; as DNA is missing, the TRBD1 call by TCRdb cannot be tested. Looked up from germline, CDR1 is MNHEY and CDR2 is SMNVEV (reference sequence). There are 16 residues in the CDR3. The CDR3 region is CASSLSGGGLNSPLHF.

This clonotype counts as medium-sized by frequency. The chain links TRBV19 to TRBJ1-6; TCRdb names TRBD1, which stays unverified in the absence of DNA. This CDR3 has 15 amino acids. CDR1 LNHDA and CDR2 SQIVND come from the germline V gene (reference sequence). CDR3 in amino acids: CASSISGTGNSPLHF.

According to its frequency, this clonotype is medium-sized (0.01 to 0.1%). The V gene is TRBV20-1, the J gene TRBJ1-6; TCRdb calls TRBD1, which cannot be checked without DNA. This CDR3 region has 15 residues. In germline, CDR1 is DFQATT, CDR2 SNEGSKA (reference sequence). CDR3 in amino acids: CSARSGTGGNSPLHF.

Its frequency marks this clonotype as medium-sized. The chain carries TRBV7-2 and TRBJ1-3; as DNA is missing, the TRBD1 call by TCRdb cannot be tested. CDR3 size: 14 residues. The germline CDR1 and CDR2 sequences are SGHTA and FQGNSA. The CDR3 sequence is CASSWAVSGNTIYF.

This clonotype is called medium-sized (0.01 to 0.1%) based on its frequency. This chain uses TRBV5-4 with TRBJ2-1. The germline gives CDR1 SGHNT, CDR2 YYREEE (reference sequence). The CDR3 is made up of 12 amino acids. The CDR3 reads CASSFSYNEQFF. Drawing the rest from reference TRBV5-4 and TRBJ2-1, the complete variable domain is ETGVTQSPTHLIKTRGQQVTLRCSSQSGHNTVSWYQQALGQGPQFIFQYYREEENGRGNFPPRFSGLQFPNYSSELNVNALELDDSALYLCASSFSYNEQFFGPGTRLTVL.

This clonotype is deemed medium-sized by its frequency. The chain couples TRBV6-1 to TRBJ1-4. This CDR3 spans 14 amino acids. The V gene's germline CDR1 is MNHNS and CDR2 SASEGT. CDR3 region: CASSLLPTNEKLFF.

This clonotype is labeled medium-sized (0.01 to 0.1%) based on frequency. The V and J genes are TRBV12-3 or TRBV12-4 and TRBJ1-3. This CDR3 is built from 13 residues. This chain's CDR3 is CASSPLSGNTIYF.

This clonotype registers large by frequency. The chain uses TRBV29-1 and TRBJ2-3. Per the germline V gene, CDR1 is SQVTM and CDR2 is ANQGSEA. The CDR3 is 14 amino acids. This CDR3 reads CSVEEAFGTDTQYF.

The genes are TRBV4-3 and TRBJ1-2. Germline-derived CDR1 and CDR2 are LGHNA and YSLEER. CDR3 length: 14 residues. CDR3 loop: CASSQEKGPYGYTF.

J is TRBJ1-6 and V is TRBV6-2 or TRBV6-3. The CDR3 length is 14 residues. Germline CDR1 reads MNHEY; CDR2 reads SVGEGT. CDR3 loop: CASRRSSYNSPLHF.

This clonotype is medium-sized by frequency. This chain joins TRBV5-5 and TRBJ2-1; TCRdb indicates TRBD2, and absent DNA this call remains unverified. CDR1 and CDR2 (germline): SGHKS, YYEKEE (reference sequence). The CDR3 consists of 15 residues. CDR3 sequence: CASSTRLAGGGEQFF.

In terms of frequency, this clonotype is medium-sized. The V and J genes are TRBV19 and TRBJ1-2. The germline gives CDR1 LNHDA, CDR2 SQIVND (reference sequence). This CDR3 has 15 amino acids. This chain's CDR3 is CASSIDMQSFYGYTF.

The chain joins TRBV25-1 to TRBJ2-3; TCRdb lists TRBD1, though no DNA is available to test this call. The germline V gene encodes CDR1 MGHDK and CDR2 SYGVNS. This CDR3 contains 15 residues. This chain's CDR3 is CASSEPGTSTDTQYF. The variable domain in full, with the rest retrieved from reference TRBV25-1 and TRBJ2-3, is EADIYQTPRYLVIGTGKKITLECSQTMGHDKMYWYQQDPGMELHLIHYSYGVNSTEKGDLSSESTVSRIRTEHFPLTLESARPSHTSQYLCASSEPGTSTDTQYFGPGTRLTVL.

The chain uses TRBV4-2 and TRBJ2-1; TCRdb picks TRBD2, but there is no DNA to check that call. The CDR3 has 16 residues. Germline CDR1 reads LGHNA; CDR2 reads YNFKEQ. This CDR3 reads CASSQDGLAGCNEQFF.